The clone carrying this TCR beta chain was seen many times. The V end lost 4 bases, the J end lost 4 bases, and 15 bases lay between the germline ends. The length of the CDR3 is 14 residues. Germline assignment: CDR1 SGHRS and CDR2 YFSETQ. This entry belongs to a study of molecular identifiers for immune sequencing clone quantification. Via MiXCR, TCRdb re-called the PCR reads, giving one row per CDR3 protein. Of about 640,000 distinct CDR3 sequences in the sample, less than 20% were seen once. The J gene is TRBJ2-7, the V gene TRBV5-1; D is perhaps TRBD1 (6 bases). The receptor comes from a human donor in good health. Some libraries in this study had Jurkat cell RNA spiked in. The specimen sequenced was naive CD8+ T cells from blood, with Jurkat cell RNA spiked in. The subset: FACS-sorted CD8+CD4-CCR7+CD45RA+ naive T cells. CDR3 coding DNA: TGCGCCAGCAGCATTTTACAGGGCTCTTACGAGCAGTACTTC. Translated: CASSILQGSYEQYF.